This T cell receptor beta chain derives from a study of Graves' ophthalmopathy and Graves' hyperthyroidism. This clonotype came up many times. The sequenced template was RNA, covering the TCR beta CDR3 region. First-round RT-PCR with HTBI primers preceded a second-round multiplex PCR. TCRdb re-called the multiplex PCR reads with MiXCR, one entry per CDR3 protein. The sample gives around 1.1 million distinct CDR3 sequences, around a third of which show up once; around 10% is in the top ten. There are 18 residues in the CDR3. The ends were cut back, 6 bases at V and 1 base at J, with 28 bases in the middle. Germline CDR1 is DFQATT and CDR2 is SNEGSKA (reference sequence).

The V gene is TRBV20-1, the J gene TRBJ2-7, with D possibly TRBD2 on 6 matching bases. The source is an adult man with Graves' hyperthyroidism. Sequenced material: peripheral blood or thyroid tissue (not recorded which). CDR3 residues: CSAQDLAEVEWGSYEQYF. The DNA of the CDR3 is TGCAGTGCGCAGGACTTAGCGGAGGTTGAATGGGGATCCTACGAGCAGTACTTC.